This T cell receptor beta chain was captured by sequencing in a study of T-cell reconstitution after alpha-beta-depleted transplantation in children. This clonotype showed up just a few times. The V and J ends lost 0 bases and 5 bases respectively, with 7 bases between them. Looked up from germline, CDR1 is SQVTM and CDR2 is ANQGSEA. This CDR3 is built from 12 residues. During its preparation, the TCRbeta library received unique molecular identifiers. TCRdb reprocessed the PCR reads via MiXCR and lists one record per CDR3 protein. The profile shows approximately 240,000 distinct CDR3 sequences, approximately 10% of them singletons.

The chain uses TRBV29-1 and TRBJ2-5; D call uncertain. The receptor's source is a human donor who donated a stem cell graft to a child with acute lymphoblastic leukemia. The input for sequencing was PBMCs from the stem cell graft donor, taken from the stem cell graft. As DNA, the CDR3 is TGCAGCGTTGAAGATCCGGCCGAGACCCAGTACTTC. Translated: CSVEDPAETQYF.